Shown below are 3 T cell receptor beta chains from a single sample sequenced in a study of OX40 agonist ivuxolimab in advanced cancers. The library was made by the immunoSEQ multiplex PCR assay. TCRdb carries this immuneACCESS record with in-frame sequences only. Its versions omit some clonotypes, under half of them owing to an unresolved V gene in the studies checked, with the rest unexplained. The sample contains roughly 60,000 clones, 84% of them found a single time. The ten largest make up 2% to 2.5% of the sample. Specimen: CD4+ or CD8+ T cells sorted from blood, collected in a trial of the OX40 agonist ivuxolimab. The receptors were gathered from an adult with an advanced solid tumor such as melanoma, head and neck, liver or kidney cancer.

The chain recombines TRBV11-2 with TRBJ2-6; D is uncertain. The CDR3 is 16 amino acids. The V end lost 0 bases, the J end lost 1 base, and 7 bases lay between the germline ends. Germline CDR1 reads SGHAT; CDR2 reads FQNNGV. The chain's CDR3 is CASSLDSSSGANVLTF. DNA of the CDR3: TGTGCCAGCAGCTTAGACAGCTCTTCTGGGGCCAACGTCCTGACTTTC.

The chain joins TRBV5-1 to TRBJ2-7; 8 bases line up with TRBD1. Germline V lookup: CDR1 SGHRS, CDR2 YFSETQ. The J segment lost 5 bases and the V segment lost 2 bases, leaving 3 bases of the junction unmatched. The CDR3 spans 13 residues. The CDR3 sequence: CASSLQGGDEQYF. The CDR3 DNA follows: TGCGCCAGCAGCTTACAGGGGGGCGACGAGCAGTACTTC.

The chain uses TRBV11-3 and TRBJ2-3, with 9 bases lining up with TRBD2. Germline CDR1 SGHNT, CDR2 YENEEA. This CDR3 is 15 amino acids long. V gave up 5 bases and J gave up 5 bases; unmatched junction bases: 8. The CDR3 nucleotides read TGTGCCAGCAGCGACGGCCGAGCGGGAGGAGATACGCAGTATTTT. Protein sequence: CASSDGRAGGDTQYF.